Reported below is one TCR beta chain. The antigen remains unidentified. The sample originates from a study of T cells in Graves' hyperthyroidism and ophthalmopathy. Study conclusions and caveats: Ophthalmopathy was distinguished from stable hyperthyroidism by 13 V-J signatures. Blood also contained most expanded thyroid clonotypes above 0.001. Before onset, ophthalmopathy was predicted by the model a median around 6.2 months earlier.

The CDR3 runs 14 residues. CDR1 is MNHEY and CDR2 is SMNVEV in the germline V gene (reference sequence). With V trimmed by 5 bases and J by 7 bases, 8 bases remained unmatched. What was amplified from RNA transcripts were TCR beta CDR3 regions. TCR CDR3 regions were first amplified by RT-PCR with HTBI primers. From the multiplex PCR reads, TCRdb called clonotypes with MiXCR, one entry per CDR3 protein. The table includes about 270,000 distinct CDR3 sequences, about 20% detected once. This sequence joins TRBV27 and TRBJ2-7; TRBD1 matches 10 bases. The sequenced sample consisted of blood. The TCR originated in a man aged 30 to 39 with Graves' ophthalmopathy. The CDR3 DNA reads TGTGCCAGCAGTAGACAGGGGGCGCGTGAGGAGCAGTACTTC. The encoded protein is CASSRQGAREEQYF.